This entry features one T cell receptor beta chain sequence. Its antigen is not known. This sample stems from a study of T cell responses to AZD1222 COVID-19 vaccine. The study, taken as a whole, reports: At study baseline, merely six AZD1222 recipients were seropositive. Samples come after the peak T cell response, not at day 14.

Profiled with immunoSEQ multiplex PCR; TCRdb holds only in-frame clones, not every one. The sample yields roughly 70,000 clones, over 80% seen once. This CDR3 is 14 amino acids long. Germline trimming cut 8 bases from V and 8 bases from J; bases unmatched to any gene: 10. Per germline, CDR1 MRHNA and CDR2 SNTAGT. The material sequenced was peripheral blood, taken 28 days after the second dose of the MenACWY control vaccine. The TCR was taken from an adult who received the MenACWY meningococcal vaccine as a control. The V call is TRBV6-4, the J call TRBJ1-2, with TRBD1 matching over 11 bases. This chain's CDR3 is CASGSGQGAGGYTF. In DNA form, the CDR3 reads TGTGCCAGCGGTTCCGGACAGGGGGCCGGAGGCTACACCTTC.